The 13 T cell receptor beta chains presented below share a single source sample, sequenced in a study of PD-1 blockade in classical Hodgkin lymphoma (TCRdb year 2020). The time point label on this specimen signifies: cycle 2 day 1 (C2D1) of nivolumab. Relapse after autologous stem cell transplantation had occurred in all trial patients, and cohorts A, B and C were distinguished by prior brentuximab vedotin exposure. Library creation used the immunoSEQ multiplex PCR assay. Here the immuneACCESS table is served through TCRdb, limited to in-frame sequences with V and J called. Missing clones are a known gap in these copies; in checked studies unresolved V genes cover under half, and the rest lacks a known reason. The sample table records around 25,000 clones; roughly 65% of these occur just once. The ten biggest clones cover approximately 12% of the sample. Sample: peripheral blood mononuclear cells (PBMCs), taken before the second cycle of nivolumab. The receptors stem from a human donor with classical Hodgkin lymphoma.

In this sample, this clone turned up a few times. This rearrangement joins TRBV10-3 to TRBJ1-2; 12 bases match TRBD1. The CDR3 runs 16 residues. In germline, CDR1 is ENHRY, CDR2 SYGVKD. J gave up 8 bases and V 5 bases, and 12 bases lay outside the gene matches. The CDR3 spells CAISTLPGQGAGGYTF. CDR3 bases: TGTGCCATCAGTACCTTACCGGGACAGGGGGCGGGCGGCTACACCTTC.

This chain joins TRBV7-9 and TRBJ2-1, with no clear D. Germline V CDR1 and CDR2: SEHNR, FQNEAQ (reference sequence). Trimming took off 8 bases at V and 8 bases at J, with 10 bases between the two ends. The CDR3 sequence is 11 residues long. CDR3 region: CASRTLDEQFF. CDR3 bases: TGTGCCAGCCGAACCTTAGATGAGCAGTTCTTC. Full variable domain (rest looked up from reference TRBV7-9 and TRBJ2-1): DTGVSQNPRHKITKRGQNVTFRCDPISEHNRLYWYRQTLGQGPEFLTYFQNEAQLEKSRLLSDRFSAERPKGSFSTLEIQRTEQGDSAMYLCASRTLDEQFFGPGTRLTVL.

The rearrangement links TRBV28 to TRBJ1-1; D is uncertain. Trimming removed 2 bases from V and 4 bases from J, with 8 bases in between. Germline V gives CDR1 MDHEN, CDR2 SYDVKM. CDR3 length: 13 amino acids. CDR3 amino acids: CASSLSLATEAFF. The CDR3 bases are TGTGCCAGCAGTTTAAGTCTGGCCACTGAAGCTTTCTTT.

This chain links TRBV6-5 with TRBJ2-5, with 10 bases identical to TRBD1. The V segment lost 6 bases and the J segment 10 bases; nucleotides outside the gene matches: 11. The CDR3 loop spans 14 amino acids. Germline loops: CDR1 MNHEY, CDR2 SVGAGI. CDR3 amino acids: CASRSPGQGRNQYF. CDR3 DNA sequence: TGTGCCAGCAGGTCGCCGGGACAGGGGAGGAACCAGTACTTC.

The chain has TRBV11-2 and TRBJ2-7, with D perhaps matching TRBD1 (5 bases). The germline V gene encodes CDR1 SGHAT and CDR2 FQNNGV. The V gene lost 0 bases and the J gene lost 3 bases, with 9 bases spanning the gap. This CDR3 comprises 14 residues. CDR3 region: CASSLDMGHYEQYF. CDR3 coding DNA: TGTGCCAGCAGCTTAGATATGGGGCACTACGAGCAGTACTTC.

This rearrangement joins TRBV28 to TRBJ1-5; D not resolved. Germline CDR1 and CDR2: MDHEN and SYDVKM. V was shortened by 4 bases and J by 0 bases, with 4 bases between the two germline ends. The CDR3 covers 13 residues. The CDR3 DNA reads TGTGCCAGCAGTTGGGTTAGCAATCAGCCCCAGCATTTT. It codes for CASSWVSNQPQHF.

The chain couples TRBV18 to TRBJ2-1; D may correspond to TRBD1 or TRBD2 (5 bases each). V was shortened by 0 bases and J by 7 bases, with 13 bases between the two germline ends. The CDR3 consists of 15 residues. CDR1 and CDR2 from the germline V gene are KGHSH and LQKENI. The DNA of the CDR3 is TGTGCCAGCTCACCACCTGGGACGGTTTTAAATGAGCAGTTCTTC. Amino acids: CASSPPGTVLNEQFF.

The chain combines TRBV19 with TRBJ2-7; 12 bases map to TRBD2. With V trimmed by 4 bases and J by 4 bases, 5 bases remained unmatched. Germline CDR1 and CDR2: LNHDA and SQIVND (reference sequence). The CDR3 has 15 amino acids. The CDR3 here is CASSTLGTSGYEQYF. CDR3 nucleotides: TGTGCCAGTAGTACCCTGGGGACTAGCGGGTACGAGCAGTACTTC.

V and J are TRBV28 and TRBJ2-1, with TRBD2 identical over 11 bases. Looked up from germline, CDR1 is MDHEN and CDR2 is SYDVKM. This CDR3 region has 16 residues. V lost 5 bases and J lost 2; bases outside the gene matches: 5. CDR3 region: CASSPLAGGTYNEQFF. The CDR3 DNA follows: TGTGCCAGCAGTCCCTTAGCGGGAGGGACCTACAATGAGCAGTTCTTC.

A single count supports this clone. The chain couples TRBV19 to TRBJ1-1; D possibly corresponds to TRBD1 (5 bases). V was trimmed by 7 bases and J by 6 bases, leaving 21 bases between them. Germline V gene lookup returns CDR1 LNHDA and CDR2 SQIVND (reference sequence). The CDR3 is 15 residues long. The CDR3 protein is CASKRGATLISEAFF. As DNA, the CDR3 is TGTGCCAGTAAACGGGGCGCGACGTTGATCTCTGAAGCTTTCTTT.

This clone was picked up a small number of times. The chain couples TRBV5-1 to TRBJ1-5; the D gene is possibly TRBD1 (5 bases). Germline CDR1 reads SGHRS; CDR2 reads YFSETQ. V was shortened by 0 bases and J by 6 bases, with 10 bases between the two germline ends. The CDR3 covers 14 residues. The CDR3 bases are TGCGCCAGCAGCTTGGGTCAGGGTGGTCAGCCCCAGCATTTT. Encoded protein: CASSLGQGGQPQHF.

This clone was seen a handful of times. The CDR3 sequence: CASSLGDTSQETQYF. In DNA, the CDR3 is TGTGCCAGCAGCTTAGGGGACACAAGCCAAGAGACCCAGTACTTC. The rearrangement uses TRBV11-3 and TRBJ2-5; D is possibly TRBD1 (6 bases). Germline lookup yields CDR1 SGHNT and CDR2 YENEEA. This CDR3 is built from 15 residues. V lost 1 base and J lost 1, with 10 bases in between.

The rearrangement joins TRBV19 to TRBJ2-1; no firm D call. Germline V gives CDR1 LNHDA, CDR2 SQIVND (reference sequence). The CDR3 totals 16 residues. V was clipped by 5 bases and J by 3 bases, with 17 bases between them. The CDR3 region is CASSLDNLPIYNEQFF. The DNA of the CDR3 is TGTGCCAGTAGTCTGGATAATTTACCTATCTACAATGAGCAGTTCTTC.